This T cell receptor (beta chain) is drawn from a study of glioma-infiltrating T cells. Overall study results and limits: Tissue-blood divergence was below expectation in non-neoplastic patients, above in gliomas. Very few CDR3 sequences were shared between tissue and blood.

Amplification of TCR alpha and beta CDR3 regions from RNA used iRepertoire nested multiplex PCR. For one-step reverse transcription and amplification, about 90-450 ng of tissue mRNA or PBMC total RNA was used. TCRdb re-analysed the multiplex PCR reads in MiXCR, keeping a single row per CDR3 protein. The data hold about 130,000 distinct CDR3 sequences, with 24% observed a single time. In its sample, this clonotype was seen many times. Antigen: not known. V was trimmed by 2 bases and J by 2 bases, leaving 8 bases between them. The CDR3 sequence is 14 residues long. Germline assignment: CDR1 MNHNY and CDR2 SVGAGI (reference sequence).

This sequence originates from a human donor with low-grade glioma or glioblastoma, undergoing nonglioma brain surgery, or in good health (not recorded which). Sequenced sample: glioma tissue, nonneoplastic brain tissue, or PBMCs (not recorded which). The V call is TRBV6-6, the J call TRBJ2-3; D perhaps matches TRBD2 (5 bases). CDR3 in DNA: TGTGCCAGCAGTTACGCCGGGGACACAGATACGCAGTATTTT. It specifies CASSYAGDTDTQYF.